Detailed here is one TCR beta chain. Its target is not known. The record originates from a study of blood T cells in healthy people across ages. Study-level points and caveats: Diversity of TCR beta per million T cells declined in a roughly linear way with age. CMV infection status of these donors was not known.

V dropped 4 bases and J dropped 13 bases, with 20 bases sitting between them. Germline CDR1 is SQVTM and CDR2 is ANQGSEA. The CDR3 totals 13 residues. Sample-barcoded 5' priming and a J-beta primer mix drove a second PCR of about 6 to 12 cycles. TCRdb analysed the 5' RACE reads with MiXCR anew, one entry per CDR3 protein. The repertoire holds around 1.5 million distinct CDR3 sequences, with 42% as singletons. Healthy Russian Caucasian donors spanned ages roughly 6 to 100 years. Total RNA was isolated from each sample in quantities of at least 5.5 micrograms. This sequence originates from a woman aged 18 to 35 in good health. The sample was blood. The rearrangement links TRBV29-1 to TRBJ2-1, with D unresolved. The CDR3 region has the DNA TGCAGCGTTGCAAATGGCGCAGGAGAGACCCAGTTCTTC. Its protein product is CSVANGAGETQFF.